This entry features one T cell receptor (beta chain) sequence. What it binds is unknown. Some clones are missing from TCRdb's copy, which holds only in-frame ones; the method was immunoSEQ multiplex PCR. This table holds more than 85,000 clones, approximately 94% found once. The entry originates in a study of cytomegalovirus exposure and HLA in healthy donors. Study results and limitations: The classifier, whose performance was assessed in both the original and validation cohorts, reportedly diagnosed cytomegalovirus status with high specificity and sensitivity.

From the approximately 120-subject validation cohort, which was separate from the approximately 700-subject first cohort, the donors were drawn. The trim removed 4 bases at V and 3 bases at J, leaving 6 bases unmatched. The germline V gene encodes CDR1 SEHNR and CDR2 FQNEAQ (reference sequence). This CDR3 region has 15 residues. This chain joins TRBV7-9 and TRBJ2-7; TRBD1 matches at 10 bases. The sequenced sample consisted of PBMCs. The TCR sequence derives from a woman in her late teens or twenties in good health and CMV-seronegative. Written as DNA, the CDR3 is TGTGCCAGCAGCTACGCCGGGACAGGGGTCTACGAGCAGTACTTC. It is translated as CASSYAGTGVYEQYF.